This T cell receptor beta chain was recorded in a study of T cell responses to AZD1222 COVID-19 vaccine. Regarding the study as a whole: Spike-specific TCRs gained breadth and depth after people received two AZD1222 doses. Mapped onto spike, vaccine-associated CD4 TCRs spanned it and were dominant at 160-218 and 743-854. Donors, mostly white British, included more females; clonal diversity was possibly underestimated.

Second doses that came at about 4 or about 12 weeks were put together. Repertoires were generated with immunoSEQ multiplex PCR, while TCRdb's copy carries only in-frame clones and drops some. The data show more than 110,000 clones, around 92% seen once. CDR1 is SGHRS and CDR2 is YFSETQ in the germline V gene. The ends were cut back, 4 bases at V and 7 bases at J, with 8 bases in the middle. The CDR3 covers 11 residues. This clone occurred once. Its matching antigen is unknown. The origin of this receptor is an adult who received the AZD1222 COVID-19 vaccine. This sample comprised peripheral blood, obtained 28 days after the second AZD1222 dose. The chain has TRBV5-1 and TRBJ1-1, with D hard to call. The CDR3 nucleotides read TGCGCCAGCAGCATCGGGGTTGAAGCTTTCTTT. It yields the protein CASSIGVEAFF.